This T cell receptor beta chain was recorded in a study of beta chain features in type 1 diabetes. This CDR3 region has 17 residues. Germline assignment: CDR1 SGHDT and CDR2 YYEEEE. The V and J ends lost 2 bases and 0 bases, in that order; junction bases with no gene match: 2. What was sequenced were expressed TCRB transcripts, since all of the isolated RNA had been reverse transcribed. Sequenced by immunoSEQ multiplex PCR; TCRdb stores in-frame clones only, minus some. Counted here are fewer than 150,000 clones, less than 8.5% occurring once; the ten biggest clones make up 1.1% to 1.5%. Sorting with CD45RO/CCR7/CD25/CD127/CD95/CD27 yielded naive, central memory, regulatory and stem-like memory CD4+ cells. The sample holds a few counts of this clone.

Material: central memory CD4+ T cells from blood. The TCR comes from a woman between 25 and 40 years old in good health. V and J are TRBV5-6 and TRBJ2-5, with 15 bases matching TRBD2. Here the CDR3 DNA reads TGTGCCAGCAGCTTTGGACTAGCGGGAGGGTACCAAGAGACCCAGTACTTC. It yields the protein CASSFGLAGGYQETQYF.